One sample yielded the 2 T cell receptor beta chains listed below, sequenced in a study of T-cell reconstitution after alpha-beta-depleted transplantation in children. It was with unique molecular identifiers that the TCRbeta library was prepared. TCRdb re-derived calls from the PCR reads in MiXCR, one entry per CDR3 protein. This table holds 600,000 to 700,000 distinct CDR3 sequences, around 16% found once. The sample consisted of PBMCs from the stem cell graft donor, taken from the stem cell graft. The receptors stem from a human donor who donated a stem cell graft to a child with acute myeloid leukemia.

This chain connects TRBV14 to TRBJ1-2; tentative D call: TRBD1 (5 bases). V shed 4 bases and J shed 2 bases, with 11 bases lying between them. CDR1 and CDR2 (germline): SGHDN, FVKESK. The CDR3 has 14 residues. The CDR3 DNA is TGTGCCAGCAGCCCCTTGGGACGAAACTATGGCTACACCTTC. Amino acids: CASSPLGRNYGYTF.

This clonotype was seen many times. CDR3 amino acids: CASSYWTGKTDTQYF. The CDR3 DNA follows: TGTGCCAGCAGTTACTGGACAGGGAAGACAGATACGCAGTATTTT. V gene TRBV6-5 combines with J gene TRBJ2-3, with 8 bases identical to TRBD1. Germline CDR1 reads MNHEY; CDR2 reads SVGAGI. This CDR3 comprises 15 residues. Trimming removed 1 base from V and 3 bases from J; junction bases left unmatched: 3.